This T cell receptor (beta chain) is from a study of a mutant IDH1 vaccine in newly diagnosed glioma. Looking at the study overall: The vaccination schedule gave patients eight doses in weeks 1, 3, 5, 7, 11, 15, 19 and 23. Most patients had received both radiotherapy and temozolomide, the prior options being radiotherapy, temozolomide, or both.

TCRdb's table, derived via immunoSEQ multiplex PCR, lists solely in-frame clones and lacks some. Seen here are about 67,000 clones, roughly 90% observed once, and the top ten hold approximately 1.9%. Documented time point: week 11, during vaccination. With topical imiquimod, each dose of the vaccine consisted of 300 ug of mutant IDH1 20-mer peptide. The V gene's germline CDR1 is ENHRY and CDR2 SYGVKD. This CDR3 spans 14 amino acids. V gave up 2 bases and J gave up 4 bases; unmatched junction bases: 4. Turning to this clone: Its specificity is not known.

This receptor was taken from a man aged 35 to 55 with glioma. The genes are TRBV10-3 and TRBJ1-2, with 7 bases matching TRBD1. The source was PBMCs, collected from a glioma patient whose treatment included an IDH1 peptide vaccine. The CDR3, as DNA: TGTGCCATCAGTGAGACGGGACAGCTCTATGGCTACACCTTC. Amino acids: CAISETGQLYGYTF.